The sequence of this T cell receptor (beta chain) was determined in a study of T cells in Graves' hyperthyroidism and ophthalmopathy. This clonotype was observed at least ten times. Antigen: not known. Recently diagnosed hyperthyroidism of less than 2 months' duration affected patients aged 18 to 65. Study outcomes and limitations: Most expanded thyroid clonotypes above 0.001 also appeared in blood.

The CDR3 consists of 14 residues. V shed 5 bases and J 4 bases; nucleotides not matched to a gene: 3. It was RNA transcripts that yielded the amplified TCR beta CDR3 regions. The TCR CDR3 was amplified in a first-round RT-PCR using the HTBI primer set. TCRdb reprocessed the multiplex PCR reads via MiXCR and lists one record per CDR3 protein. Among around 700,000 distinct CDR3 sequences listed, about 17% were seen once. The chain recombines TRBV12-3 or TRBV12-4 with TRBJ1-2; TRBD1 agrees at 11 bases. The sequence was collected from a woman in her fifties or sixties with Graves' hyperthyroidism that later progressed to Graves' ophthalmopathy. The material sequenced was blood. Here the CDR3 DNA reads TGTGCCAGCAGTCCCGGGACAGGGGGCTATGGCTACACCTTC. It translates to CASSPGTGGYGYTF.